A single sample gave rise to the 27 T cell receptor beta chains below, sequenced in a study of shared clonotypes between healthy human individuals. Sequenced by immunoSEQ multiplex PCR; TCRdb stores in-frame clones only, minus some. The table lists 2 million to 2.5 million clones, under 95% of them singletons. Sequenced: naive CD4+ T cells from PBMCs. Subset reported: CD45RA+ positively selected. The receptors shown here come from a man aged 18-30 years in good health. Some clones in this sample may be carry-over from other donors' samples.

J is TRBJ1-1 and V is TRBV27; TRBD1 matches 8 bases. The germline CDR1 and CDR2 sequences are MNHEY and SMNVEV (reference sequence). Trimming took 6 bases from V and 2 from J; bases not matched to a gene: 11. This CDR3 comprises 16 residues. CDR3: CASRQRTGTVNTEAFF. The DNA of the CDR3 is TGTGCCAGCAGACAGAGGACAGGGACGGTAAACACTGAAGCTTTCTTT.

The table lists this clone with a count of one. The chain uses TRBV4-1 and TRBJ2-1, with D hard to call. V lost 0 bases and J 12 bases, leaving 6 bases between the germline ends. Per the germline V gene, CDR1 is MGHRA and CDR2 is YSYEKL. The CDR3 runs 11 residues. The CDR3 sequence: CASSQDRAQFF. CDR3 bases: TGCGCCAGCAGCCAAGATAGGGCGCAGTTCTTC.

The chain recombines TRBV11-2 with TRBJ2-5; 7 bases map to TRBD2. With the DNA end fitting TRBJ2-7 better, the J assignment may be wrong. This CDR3 region has 15 residues. CDR1 and CDR2 (germline): SGHAT, FQNNGV. In DNA form, the CDR3 reads TGTGCCAGCAGCTTAGGCGGGAGCCTCTCCTACGAGCAGTACTTC. This sequence encodes CASSLGGSLSYEQYF.

V usage is TRBV18 and J usage is TRBJ1-4, with TRBD1 matching over 9 bases. This CDR3 region has 16 residues. Germline loops: CDR1 KGHSH, CDR2 LQKENI. V dropped 4 bases and J dropped 8; count of bases not matched to a gene: 11. The CDR3 DNA is TGTGCCAGCTCACTACCAGACAGGGGGGTTCGAGAAAAACTGTTTTTT. Translating it yields CASSLPDRGVREKLFF.

This sequence joins TRBV5-1 and TRBJ1-2, with D hard to call. The V end was cut by 1 base, the J end by 4 bases, with 14 bases between. The CDR3 is 15 residues long. The germline V gene has CDR1 SGHRS and CDR2 YFSETQ. CDR3 DNA: TGCGCCAGCAGCTTGACCGCGGATTTGGCCTATGGCTACACCTTC. Encoded protein: CASSLTADLAYGYTF.

The rearrangement links TRBV6-1 to TRBJ2-3; no clear D gene. The V gene's germline CDR1 is MNHNS and CDR2 SASEGT. V gave up 2 bases and J gave up 2 bases, with 11 bases separating them. The CDR3 is 15 amino acids. The CDR3 nucleotides read TGTGCCAGCAGTGAAAGTCCTCAGGTCACAGATACGCAGTATTTT. This codes for CASSESPQVTDTQYF.

A word on this clone: The sample holds other DNA sequences that translate to the same CDR3. V and J are TRBV28 and TRBJ2-7, with D uncertain. The CDR3 extends over 14 amino acids. Between the trimmed V and J ends, which lost 0 bases and 0 bases, there was a span of 6 bases. CDR1 and CDR2 from the germline V gene are MDHEN and SYDVKM. CDR3 loop: CASSLWGSSYEQYF. Written as DNA, the CDR3 is TGTGCCAGCAGTTTATGGGGCAGCTCCTACGAGCAGTACTTC.

The chain carries TRBV2 and TRBJ2-3; D is possibly TRBD2 (5 bases). Trimming shortened V by 1 base and J by 4 bases, and 9 bases separated the two germline ends. The CDR3 totals 14 residues. Germline V gene lookup returns CDR1 SNHLY and CDR2 FYNNEI. The CDR3 bases are TGTGCCAGCAGTGAAGTCCGGAGGCCAGATACGCAGTATTTT. Its protein product is CASSEVRRPDTQYF.

V gene TRBV15 combines with J gene TRBJ2-7; no clear D. With 0 bases removed from V and 6 bases from J, the gap between germline ends came to 12 bases. Germline CDR1 is LNHNV and CDR2 is YYDKDF (reference sequence). The CDR3 is 14 amino acids. The CDR3 DNA sequence: TGTGCCACCAGCAGAGAGTTGGCAGTTATCGAGCAGTACTTC. Translating gives CATSRELAVIEQYF.

The chain uses TRBV7-2 and TRBJ2-7; 7 bases are a match to TRBD1. CDR3 length: 15 amino acids. V gave up 3 bases and J gave up 3 bases; unmatched junction bases: 8. Germline CDR1 and CDR2: SGHTA and FQGNSA. In DNA, the CDR3 is TGTGCCAGCAGCTTCCAACAGGGGCCCCTCTACGAGCAGTACTTC. It is translated as CASSFQQGPLYEQYF.

This clone has a single count. The same CDR3 arises from other DNA sequences in this sample as well. The chain has TRBV5-4 and TRBJ1-3, with D hard to call. V was clipped by 0 bases and J by 0 bases, with 7 bases between them. CDR1 SGHNT and CDR2 YYREEE come from the germline V gene (reference sequence). The CDR3 covers 15 residues. DNA for the CDR3: TGTGCCAGCAGCTTGGCCGGGCCCTCTGGAAACACCATATATTTT. Translation gives CASSLAGPSGNTIYF.

The J gene is TRBJ2-7, the V gene TRBV18; D gene ambiguous. Looked up from germline, CDR1 is KGHSH and CDR2 is LQKENI. The CDR3 has 15 residues. Trimming took off 0 bases at V and 6 bases at J, with 15 bases between the two ends. The CDR3 DNA sequence: TGTGCCAGCTCACCACCAGTGGCGTCAAAAGGCGAGCAGTACTTC. This codes for CASSPPVASKGEQYF.

V and J are TRBV7-6 and TRBJ2-7; D is tentatively TRBD1 or TRBD2 (5 bases each). The germline V gene encodes CDR1 SGHVS and CDR2 FNYEAQ. The CDR3 has 9 residues. The CDR3 loop is CASSPRGRV. CDR3 nucleotides: TGTGCCAGCAGCCCGAGGGGACGCGTC.

V is TRBV19 and J is TRBJ1-3, with TRBD1 identical over 8 bases. With V trimmed by 2 bases and J by 2 bases, 8 bases remained unmatched. The CDR3 spans 17 residues. Germline loops: CDR1 LNHDA, CDR2 SQIVND (reference sequence). CDR3 coding DNA: TGTGCCAGTAGTATATTCAGGGGGCGCATAGCTGGAAACACCATATATTTT. Amino acids: CASSIFRGRIAGNTIYF.

V and J are TRBV19 and TRBJ1-3; D is uncertain. The CDR3 loop spans 13 amino acids. The V gene's germline CDR1 is LNHDA and CDR2 SQIVND (reference sequence). Trimming stripped 5 bases from V and 4 bases from J, with 9 bases between. The CDR3 sequence is CASSWQSGNTIYF. The DNA for the CDR3 is TGTGCCAGTAGTTGGCAAAGCGGAAACACCATATATTTT. The full variable domain, with the rest looked up from reference TRBV19 and TRBJ1-3, is DGGITQSPKYLFRKEGQNVTLSCEQNLNHDAMYWYRQDPGQGLRLIYYSQIVNDFQKGDIAEGYSVSREKKESFPLTVTSAQKNPTAFYLCASSWQSGNTIYFGEGSWLTVV.

The chain combines TRBV20-1 with TRBJ2-3; D is undetermined. Looked up from germline, CDR1 is DFQATT and CDR2 is SNEGSKA (reference sequence). This CDR3 is 11 amino acids long. CDR3 sequence reads: CKASRVDTQYF. As DNA, the CDR3 is TGCAAGGCCTCCCGGGTAGATACGCAGTATTTT.

The chain recombines TRBV6-5 with TRBJ2-7; D assignment may be TRBD1 or TRBD2 (5 bases each). In germline, CDR1 is MNHEY, CDR2 SVGAGI. The CDR3 has 15 residues. Deletions cut 4 bases from V and 2 bases from J, with 15 bases between. Written as DNA, the CDR3 is TGTGCCAGCAGTTGGAACCGGGACGCCCCCTACGAGCAGTACTTC. Its translation: CASSWNRDAPYEQYF.

V and J are TRBV7-3 and TRBJ1-1; a weak D match, TRBD1 (5 bases). V lost 5 bases to trimming and J lost 1 base, with 20 bases between them. Germline CDR1 reads SGHTA; CDR2 reads FQGTGA. The CDR3 spans 17 residues. The CDR3 coding sequence is TGTGCCAGCAGCCGCCTTAGGGATAGGGGCTCGAACACTGAAGCTTTCTTT. This gives the protein CASSRLRDRGSNTEAFF.

With respect to this clone: Other DNA sequences in this sample translate to the same CDR3. The chain joins TRBV9 to TRBJ1-1; no clear D gene. V gave up 3 bases and J gave up 0 bases, with 6 bases separating them. CDR3 length equals 13 residues. Germline V gene data show CDR1 as SGDLS and CDR2 as YYNGEE. CDR3 sequence: CASSEGLNTEAFF. The CDR3, as DNA: TGTGCCAGCAGCGAGGGATTGAACACTGAAGCTTTCTTT.

The rearrangement links TRBV6-5 to TRBJ1-5; D might be TRBD1 (6 bases). The germline CDR1 and CDR2 sequences are MNHEY and SVGAGI. This CDR3 region has 14 residues. V lost 0 bases and J 7 bases, leaving 10 bases between the germline ends. The CDR3 coding sequence is TGTGCCAGCAGTTACTCGACGGGGGCCCAGCCCCAGCATTTT. It specifies CASSYSTGAQPQHF.

This clone was found once. V is TRBV5-6 and J is TRBJ2-3, with a weak D call TRBD1 (5 bases). Germline V gene lookup returns CDR1 SGHDT and CDR2 YYEEEE. This CDR3 region has 15 residues. Trimming stripped 1 base from V and 2 bases from J, with 11 bases between. CDR3 coding DNA: TGTGCCAGCAGCTTGCGGCAGGGATTCACAGATACGCAGTATTTT. Encoded protein: CASSLRQGFTDTQYF.

This sequence joins TRBV11-2 and TRBJ1-1, with D unclear. Germline assignment: CDR1 SGHAT and CDR2 FQNNGV. Deletions cut 2 bases from V and 5 bases from J, with 18 bases between. The CDR3 is 16 residues long. CDR3 in DNA: TGTGCCAGCAGCTTAATTCCATGGCGGGAGGGAACTGAAGCTTTCTTT. Translating gives CASSLIPWREGTEAFF. Drawing the rest from reference TRBV11-2 and TRBJ1-1, the complete variable domain is EAGVAQSPRYKIIEKRQSVAFWCNPISGHATLYWYQQILGQGPKLLIQFQNNGVVDDSQLPKDRFSAERLKGVDSTLKIQPAKLEDSAVYLCASSLIPWREGTEAFFGQGTRLTVV.

The chain couples TRBV28 to TRBJ2-2; D uncertain. Germline CDR1 and CDR2: MDHEN and SYDVKM. The CDR3 has 11 residues. Between the trimmed V and J ends, which lost 7 bases and 6 bases, there was a span of 6 bases. The CDR3 DNA reads as TGTGCCAGCACCCAACCCGGGGAGCTGTTTTTT. It codes for CASTQPGELFF.

To note about this clone: Different DNA sequences within this sample yield the same CDR3. The chain carries TRBV7-6 and TRBJ2-6; the D is unclear. This CDR3 is built from 15 residues. V gave up 1 base and J gave up 1 base, with 5 bases separating them. CDR1 SGHVS and CDR2 FNYEAQ come from the germline V gene. In DNA form, the CDR3 reads TGTGCCAGCAGCTTAGTTGGATCTGGGGCCAACGTCCTGACTTTC. Amino acids: CASSLVGSGANVLTF.

This clone was found a few times. One end of the junction varies from germline; a read error may be responsible. The chain employs TRBV5-1 and TRBJ2-3; TRBD2 matches at 10 bases. There are 15 residues in the CDR3. CDR1 is SGHRS, CDR2 YFSETQ, per germline. CDR3 loop: CASILTSGSTDTQYF. For the CDR3, the DNA is TGCGCCAGCATCTTGACTAGCGGGAGCACAGATACGCAGTATTTT.

The CDR3 reads CASTKSRVRVGEQYF. The CDR3 region has the DNA TGTGCCAGCACCAAAAGTAGGGTGCGAGTCGGCGAGCAGTACTTC. The rearrangement links TRBV7-8 to TRBJ2-7; the D is unclear. V was pared by 7 bases and J by 6 bases, with 22 bases between. CDR3 length: 15 amino acids. Germline loops: CDR1 SGHVS, CDR2 FQNEAQ.

The chain links TRBV19 to TRBJ2-4, with TRBD1 matching 7 bases. The germline CDR1 and CDR2 sequences are LNHDA and SQIVND (reference sequence). The CDR3 is 14 residues long. V shed 9 bases, J shed 8 bases, and the junction held 13 bases outside the gene matches. The CDR3 DNA follows: TGTGCCAGCGCCCCCCCGGGACAGAGGGACATTCAGTACTTC. Translated, it gives CASAPPGQRDIQYF.